Below, 7 T cell receptor beta chains from the same sample are listed, as sequenced in a study of T cell repertoires in cytomegalovirus infection. These receptors have no identified antigens. TCRdb re-derived calls from the reads in MiXCR, one entry per CDR3 protein. The table has over 250,000 distinct CDR3 sequences, 22% seen once. Sequenced material: cultured PBMCs, taken from culture after CMV antigen stimulation. The receptors were gathered from a human donor in good health (CMV status not recorded). Some clones in this sample may be carry-over from other donors' samples.

This clonotype was observed many times. The chain has TRBV5-4 and TRBJ1-1, with D unclear. The V end was cut by 4 bases, the J end by 1 base, with 8 bases between. Germline assignment: CDR1 SGHNT and CDR2 YYREEE (reference sequence). The CDR3 has 13 amino acids. CDR3 region: CASSPGPNTEAFF. In nucleotides, the CDR3 is TGTGCCAGCAGCCCTGGACCGAACACTGAAGCTTTCTTT. Drawing the rest from reference TRBV5-4 and TRBJ1-1, the complete variable domain is ETGVTQSPTHLIKTRGQQVTLRCSSQSGHNTVSWYQQALGQGPQFIFQYYREEENGRGNFPPRFSGLQFPNYSSELNVNALELDDSALYLCASSPGPNTEAFFGQGTRLTVV.

The chain links TRBV2 to TRBJ1-2; tentative D call: TRBD1 (6 bases). The CDR3 consists of 14 residues. Germline CDR1 is SNHLY and CDR2 is FYNNEI. The V and J ends lost 1 base and 7 bases respectively, with 13 bases between them. CDR3 amino acids: CASSEVWGGAGYTF. The CDR3 DNA follows: TGTGCCAGCAGTGAAGTTTGGGGGGGGGCTGGCTACACCTTC.

This clonotype has at least ten counts. The chain couples TRBV7-6 to TRBJ2-7; D is ambiguous. The CDR3 is 13 residues long. Deletions cut 1 base from V and 5 bases from J, with 9 bases between. Germline V gene lookup returns CDR1 SGHVS and CDR2 FNYEAQ. The CDR3 is CASSLDIRDEQYF. The CDR3 nucleotides read TGTGCCAGCAGCTTAGATATAAGGGACGAGCAGTACTTC.

At least ten counts were recorded for this clonotype. As DNA, the CDR3 is TGTGCCAGCAGTCCTGACAGGGGCTCCTACAATGAGCAGTTCTTC. Translated, it gives CASSPDRGSYNEQFF. This chain joins TRBV12-3 or TRBV12-4 and TRBJ2-1; 8 bases are shared with TRBD1. The CDR3 contains 15 residues. The junction had 3 bases not matched to a gene; V was cut back by 5 bases and J by 0 bases.

This chain joins TRBV6-6 and TRBJ2-2; 7 bases map to TRBD1. Trimming removed 5 bases from V and 3 bases from J; junction bases left unmatched: 9. Looked up from germline, CDR1 is MNHNY and CDR2 is SVGAGI (reference sequence). The CDR3 spans 16 residues. The CDR3 DNA reads TGTGCCAGCAGTGCCCGGGACAGCCTATACACCGGGGAGCTGTTTTTT. Translated, it gives CASSARDSLYTGELFF.

In this sample, this clonotype turned up a few times. The chain couples TRBV30 to TRBJ2-3; TRBD2 matches at 7 bases. Germline V gene data show CDR1 as GTSNPN and CDR2 as SVGIG (reference sequence). V shed 0 bases and J 4 bases; nucleotides not matched to a gene: 10. This CDR3 contains 16 residues. Here the CDR3 reads CAWSVVGGGVPDTQYF. In nucleotides, the CDR3 is TGTGCCTGGAGTGTGGTGGGGGGGGGGGTCCCAGATACGCAGTATTTT.

The chain is built from TRBV12-3 or TRBV12-4 and TRBJ1-4, with D perhaps TRBD1 (5 bases). The CDR3 is 15 residues long. V lost 3 bases to trimming and J lost 8 bases, with 16 bases between them. This chain's CDR3 is CASSFGQGRKEKLFF. The CDR3 DNA is TGTGCCAGCAGTTTCGGTCAGGGTCGAAAAGAAAAACTGTTTTTT.